What follows is one T cell receptor (beta chain) and its context. This record comes from a study of control samples from healthy donors and cancer patients. The CDR3 is 12 residues long. Germline CDR1 KGHDR, CDR2 SFDVKD. The ends were cut back, 1 base at V and 8 bases at J, with 7 bases in the middle. The table came from immunoSEQ multiplex PCR; TCRdb's copy has only in-frame clones and leaves some out. The profile shows around 200,000 clones, 85% to 95% of them singletons. This chain joins TRBV24-1 and TRBJ1-2; D is unresolved. The sample was blood. The origin of this receptor is a man between 18 and 35 years old in good health. The CDR3 DNA reads as TGTGCCACCAGTGATTTCGGGGAAGGCTACACCTTC. Translating it yields CATSDFGEGYTF.